This T cell receptor (beta chain) was captured by sequencing in a study of identical twins. MiXCR was run by TCRdb on the 5' RACE reads, yielding one entry per CDR3 protein. The sample has about 700,000 distinct CDR3 sequences, over 8.5% seen once. This clonotype was detected many times. V shed 0 bases and J shed 4 bases, with 11 bases lying between them. The CDR3 length is 15 residues. The germline gives CDR1 SGHTA, CDR2 FQGNSA. These data are also associated with another study on yellow fever vaccine responses in identical twins.

The TCR sequence derives from a woman aged 18-29 years in good health. The sequenced sample consisted of PBMCs. This sequence joins TRBV7-2 and TRBJ2-3; D gene uncertain. The CDR3 is CASSLAWVASDTQYF. The CDR3 region has the DNA TGTGCCAGCAGCTTAGCATGGGTTGCGTCAGATACGCAGTATTTT. The full variable domain, with the rest looked up from reference TRBV7-2 and TRBJ2-3, is GAGVSQSPSNKVTEKGKDVELRCDPISGHTALYWYRQSLGQGLEFLIYFQGNSAPDKSGLPSDRFSAERTGGSVSTLTIQRTQQEDSAVYLCASSLAWVASDTQYFGPGTRLTVL.